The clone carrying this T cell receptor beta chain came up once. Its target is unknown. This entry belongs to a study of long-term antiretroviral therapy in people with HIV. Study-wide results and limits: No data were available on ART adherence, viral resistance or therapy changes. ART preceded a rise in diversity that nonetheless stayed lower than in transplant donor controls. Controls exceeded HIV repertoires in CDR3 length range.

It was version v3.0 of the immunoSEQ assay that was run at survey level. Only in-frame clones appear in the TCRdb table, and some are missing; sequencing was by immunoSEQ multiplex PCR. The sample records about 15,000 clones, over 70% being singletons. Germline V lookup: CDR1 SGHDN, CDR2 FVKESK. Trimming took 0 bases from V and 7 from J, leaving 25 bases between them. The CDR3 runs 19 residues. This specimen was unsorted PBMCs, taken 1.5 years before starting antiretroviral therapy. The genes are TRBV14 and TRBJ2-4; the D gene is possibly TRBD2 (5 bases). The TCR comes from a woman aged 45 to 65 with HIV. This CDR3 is CASSQEARGSRLVSNIQYF. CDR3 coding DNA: TGTGCCAGCAGCCAAGAGGCCCGGGGAAGTAGGCTAGTATCGAACATTCAGTACTTC.